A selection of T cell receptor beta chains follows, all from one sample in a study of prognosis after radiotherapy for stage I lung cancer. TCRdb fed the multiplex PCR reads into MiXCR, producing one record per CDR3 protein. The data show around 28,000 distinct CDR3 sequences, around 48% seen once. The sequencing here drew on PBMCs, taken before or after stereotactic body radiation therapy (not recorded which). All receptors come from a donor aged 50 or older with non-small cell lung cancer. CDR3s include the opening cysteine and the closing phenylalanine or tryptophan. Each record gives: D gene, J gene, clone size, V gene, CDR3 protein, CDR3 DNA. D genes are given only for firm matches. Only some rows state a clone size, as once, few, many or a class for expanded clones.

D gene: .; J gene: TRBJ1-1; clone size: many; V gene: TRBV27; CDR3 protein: CASSLFLASGAGTEAFF; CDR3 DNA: TGTGCCAGCAGTTTATTTCTAGCCTCGGGGGCGGGAACTGAAGCTTTCTTT
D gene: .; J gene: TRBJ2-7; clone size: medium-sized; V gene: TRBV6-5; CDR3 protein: CASSYSMPRELYEQYF; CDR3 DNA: TGTGCCAGCAGTTACTCGATGCCCAGGGAATTGTACGAGCAGTACTTC
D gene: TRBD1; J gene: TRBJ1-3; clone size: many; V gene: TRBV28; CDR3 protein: CASILDREGNTIYF; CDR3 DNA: TGTGCCAGCATTCTGGACAGGGAAGGAAACACCATATATTTT
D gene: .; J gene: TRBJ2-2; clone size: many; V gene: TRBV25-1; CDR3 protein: CASSPGGGENTGELFF; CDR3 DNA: TGTGCCAGCAGCCCGGGTGGAGGGGAGAACACCGGGGAGCTGTTTTTT
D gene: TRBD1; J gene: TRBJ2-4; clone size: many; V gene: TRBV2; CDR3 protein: CASRRQGNIQYF; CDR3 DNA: TGTGCCAGCAGGAGACAGGGGAACATTCAGTACTTC
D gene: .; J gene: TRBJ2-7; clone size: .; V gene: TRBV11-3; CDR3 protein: CASSLYFRGRGPYDQYF; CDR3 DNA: TGTGCCAGCAGCTTATATTTCAGGGGCAGAGGCCCCTACGATCAGTACTTC
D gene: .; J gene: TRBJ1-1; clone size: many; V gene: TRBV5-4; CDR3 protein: CASSLAPNTEAFF; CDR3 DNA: TGTGCCAGCAGCTTGGCCCCGAACACTGAAGCTTTCTTT
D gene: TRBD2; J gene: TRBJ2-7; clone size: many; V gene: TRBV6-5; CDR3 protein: CASSYSGLADYEQYF; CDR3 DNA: TGTGCCAGCAGTTACTCCGGACTAGCGGACTACGAGCAGTACTTC
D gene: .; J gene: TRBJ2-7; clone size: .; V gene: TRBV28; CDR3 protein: CANRVYSYEQYF; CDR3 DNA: TGTGCCAACAGGGTTTACTCCTACGAGCAGTACTTC
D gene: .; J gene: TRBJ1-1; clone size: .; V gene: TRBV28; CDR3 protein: CASSAGGYTEAFF; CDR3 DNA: TGTGCCAGCAGTGCCGGGGGGTACACTGAAGCTTTCTTT
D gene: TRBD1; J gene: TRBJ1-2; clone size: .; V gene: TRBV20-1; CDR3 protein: CSPTGTANYGYTF; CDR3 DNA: TGCAGTCCAACCGGGACAGCAAACTATGGCTACACCTTC
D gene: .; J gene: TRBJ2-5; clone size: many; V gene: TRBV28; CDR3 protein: CASSPRDLETQYF; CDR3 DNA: TGTGCCAGCAGCCCAAGGGACCTGGAGACCCAGTACTTC
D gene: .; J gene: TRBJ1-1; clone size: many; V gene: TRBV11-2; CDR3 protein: CASSPRDTEAFF; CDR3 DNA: TGTGCCAGCAGCCCCCGGGACACTGAAGCTTTCTTT
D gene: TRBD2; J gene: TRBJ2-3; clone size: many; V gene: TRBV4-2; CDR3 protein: CASSRRLAGAADTQYF; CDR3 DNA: TGTGCCAGCAGCCGTAGACTAGCGGGAGCGGCAGATACGCAGTATTTT
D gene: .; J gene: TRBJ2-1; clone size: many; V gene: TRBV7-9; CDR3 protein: CASSSDSYNEQFF; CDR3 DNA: TGTGCCAGCAGCTCAGACAGCTACAATGAGCAGTTCTTC
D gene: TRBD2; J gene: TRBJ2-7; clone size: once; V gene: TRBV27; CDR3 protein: CASPLGEGRHEQYF; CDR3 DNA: TGTGCCAGCCCCCTGGGGGAGGGCAGACACGAGCAGTACTTC
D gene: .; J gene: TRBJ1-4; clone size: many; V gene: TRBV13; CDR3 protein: CASSLEGRGEKLFF; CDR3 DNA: TGTGCCAGCAGCTTAGAAGGGCGGGGTGAAAAACTGTTTTTT
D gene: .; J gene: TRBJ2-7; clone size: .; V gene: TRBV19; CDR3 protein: CASSTGFGHEQYF; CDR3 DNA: TGTGCCAGTAGTACAGGGTTTGGCCACGAGCAGTACTTC
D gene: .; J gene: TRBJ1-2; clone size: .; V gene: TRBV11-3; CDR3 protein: CVSSSLLVFGYTF; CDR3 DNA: TGTGTCAGCAGCTCCCTTTTGGTGTTTGGCTACACCTTC
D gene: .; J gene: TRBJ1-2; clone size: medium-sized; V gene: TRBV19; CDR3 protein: CASSMHDYGYTF; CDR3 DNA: TGTGCCAGTAGTATGCACGACTATGGCTACACCTTC
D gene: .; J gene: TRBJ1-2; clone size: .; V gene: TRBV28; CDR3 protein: CASSLNSRGGAGGYNF; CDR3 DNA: TGTGCCAGCAGTTTAAATTCACGAGGGGGGGCTGGTGGCTACAACTTC
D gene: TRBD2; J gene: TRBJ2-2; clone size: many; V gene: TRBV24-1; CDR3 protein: CATSIPAGDTGELFF; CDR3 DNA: TGTGCCACCAGTATACCAGCGGGAGATACCGGGGAGCTGTTTTTT
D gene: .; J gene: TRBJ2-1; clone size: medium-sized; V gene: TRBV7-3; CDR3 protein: CASSPMDGREQFF; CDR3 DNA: TGTGCCAGCAGCCCGATGGATGGCCGCGAGCAGTTCTTC
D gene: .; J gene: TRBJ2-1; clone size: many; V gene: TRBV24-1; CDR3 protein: CATSLGSANEQFF; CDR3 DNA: TGTGCCACCAGTCTCGGTAGCGCCAATGAGCAGTTCTTC
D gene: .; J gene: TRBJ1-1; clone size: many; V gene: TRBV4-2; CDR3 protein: CASSQNPVNTEAFF; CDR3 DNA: TGTGCCAGCAGCCAAAATCCCGTTAACACTGAAGCTTTCTTT
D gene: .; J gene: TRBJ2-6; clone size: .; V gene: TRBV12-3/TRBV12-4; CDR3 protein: CASSLSGRALSVANVLTF; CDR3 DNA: TGTGCCAGCAGTTTATCGGGCAGGGCCCTCTCTGTGGCCAACGTCCTGACCTTC
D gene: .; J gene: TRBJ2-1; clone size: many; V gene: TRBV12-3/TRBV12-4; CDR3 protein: CASSWASPTSYNEQFF; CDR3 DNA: TGTGCCAGCAGCTGGGCGAGCCCTACCTCCTACAATGAGCAGTTCTTC
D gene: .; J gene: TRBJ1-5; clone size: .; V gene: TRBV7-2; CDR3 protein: CAISDPGDQPQHF; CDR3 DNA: TGTGCCATCAGCGACCCTGGGGATCAGCCCCAGCATTTT
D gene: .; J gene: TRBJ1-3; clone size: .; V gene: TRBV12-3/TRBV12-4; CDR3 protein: CARSSLGKTIYF; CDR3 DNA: TGTGCCAGAAGTTCTTTGGGAAAAACCATATATTTT
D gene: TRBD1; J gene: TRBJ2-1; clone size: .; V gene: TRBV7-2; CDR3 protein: CASSLRGLNIEQFF; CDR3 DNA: TGTGCCAGCAGCCTCAGGGGGCTTAACATTGAGCAGTTCTTC
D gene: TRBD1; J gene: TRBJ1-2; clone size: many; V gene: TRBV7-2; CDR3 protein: CASRRDRVEGYTF; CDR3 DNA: TGTGCCAGCAGACGGGACAGGGTAGAAGGCTACACCTTC
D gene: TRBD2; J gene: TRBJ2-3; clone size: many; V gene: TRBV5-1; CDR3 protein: CASSLEASGRGTQYF; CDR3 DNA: TGCGCCAGCAGCTTGGAGGCTAGCGGGAGGGGTACGCAGTATTTT
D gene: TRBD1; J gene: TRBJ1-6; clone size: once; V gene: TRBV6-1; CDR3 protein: CASKIQGVLVNSPLHF; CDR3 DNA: TGTGCCAGCAAGATACAGGGGGTTTTGGTGAATTCACCCCTCCACTTT
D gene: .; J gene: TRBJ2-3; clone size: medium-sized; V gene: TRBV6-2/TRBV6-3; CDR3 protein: CASSTGLTSTDTQYF; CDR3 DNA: TGTGCCAGCAGTACTGGACTGACTAGCACAGATACGCAGTATTTT
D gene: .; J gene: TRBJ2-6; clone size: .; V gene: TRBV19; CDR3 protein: CASSIDRYLGLGSGANVLTF; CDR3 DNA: TGTGCCAGCAGTATAGACCGTTACCTGGGACTTGGCTCTGGGGCCAACGTCCTGACTTTC
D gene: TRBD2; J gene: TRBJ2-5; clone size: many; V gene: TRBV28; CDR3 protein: CASLGRGGQETQYF; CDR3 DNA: TGTGCCAGCCTCGGGAGGGGTGGGCAAGAGACCCAGTACTTC
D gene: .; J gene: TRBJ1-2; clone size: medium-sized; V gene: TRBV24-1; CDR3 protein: CATSDFGNYGYTF; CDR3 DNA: TGTGCCACCAGTGATTTCGGTAACTATGGCTACACCTTC
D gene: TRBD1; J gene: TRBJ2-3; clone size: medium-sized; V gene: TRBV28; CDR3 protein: CASSGGRTGFGDTQYF; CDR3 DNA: TGTGCCAGCAGTGGGGGACGGACAGGGTTTGGAGATACGCAGTATTTT
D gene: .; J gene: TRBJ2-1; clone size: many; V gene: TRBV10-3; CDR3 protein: CAISASRTRYNEQFF; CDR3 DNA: TGTGCCATCAGTGCTTCGCGGACCCGCTACAATGAGCAGTTCTTC
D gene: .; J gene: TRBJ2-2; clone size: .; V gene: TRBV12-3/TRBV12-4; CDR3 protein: CASSSLVGLIDTWELFF; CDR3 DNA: TGTGCCAGCAGTTCTTTAGTAGGCTTGATCGACACCTGGGAGCTGTTTTTT
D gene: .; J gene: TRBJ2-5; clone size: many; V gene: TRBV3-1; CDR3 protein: CASSSRLVYETQYF; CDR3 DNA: TGTGCCAGCAGCTCTAGACTAGTATATGAGACCCAGTACTTC
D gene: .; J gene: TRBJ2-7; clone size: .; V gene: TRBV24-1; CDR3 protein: CATSYRASYEQYF; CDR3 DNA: TGTGCCACCAGTTACAGAGCCTCCTACGAGCAGTACTTC
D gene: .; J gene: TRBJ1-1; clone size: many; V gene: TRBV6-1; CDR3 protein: CASSPRARTEAFF; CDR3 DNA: TGTGCCAGCAGTCCCCGGGCCCGCACTGAAGCTTTCTTT
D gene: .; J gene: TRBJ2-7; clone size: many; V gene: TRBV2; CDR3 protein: CASKERAISSYEQYF; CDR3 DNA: TGTGCCAGCAAGGAGCGGGCTATAAGCTCCTACGAGCAGTACTTC
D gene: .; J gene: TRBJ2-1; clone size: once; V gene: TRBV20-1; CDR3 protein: CSADGPGSSYNEQFF; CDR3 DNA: TGCAGTGCCGACGGGCCCGGTAGTTCCTACAATGAGCAGTTCTTC
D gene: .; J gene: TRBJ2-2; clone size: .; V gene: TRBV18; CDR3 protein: CASSPLGQNNGTGELFF; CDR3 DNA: TGTGCCAGCTCACCACTTGGTCAAAATAATGGCACCGGGGAGCTGTTTTTT
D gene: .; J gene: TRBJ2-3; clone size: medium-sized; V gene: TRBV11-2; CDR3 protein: CASSLDSSTDTQYF; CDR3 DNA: TGTGCCAGCAGTTTGGACAGCAGCACAGATACGCAGTATTTT
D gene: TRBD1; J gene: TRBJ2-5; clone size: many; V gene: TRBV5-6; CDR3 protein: CASHTGQGAETQYF; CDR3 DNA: TGTGCCAGCCATACCGGACAGGGGGCAGAGACCCAGTACTTC
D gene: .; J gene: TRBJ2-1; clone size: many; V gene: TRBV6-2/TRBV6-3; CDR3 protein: CASSYSIYLYTYNEQFF; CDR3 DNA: TGTGCCAGCAGTTACTCGATCTATCTCTATACTTACAATGAGCAGTTCTTC
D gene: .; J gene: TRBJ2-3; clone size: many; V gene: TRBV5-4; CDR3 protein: CASSYGQREDTQYF; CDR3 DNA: TGTGCCAGCAGCTATGGACAGCGCGAGGATACGCAGTATTTT
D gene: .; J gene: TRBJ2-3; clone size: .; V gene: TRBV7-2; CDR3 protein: CSSSLVRSDTQYF; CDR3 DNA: TGTTCCAGCAGCTTAGTACGCTCAGATACGCAGTATTTT
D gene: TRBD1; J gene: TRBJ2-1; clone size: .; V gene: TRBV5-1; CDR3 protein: CASSQQGDEQFF; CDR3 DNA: TGCGCCAGCAGCCAACAGGGGGATGAGCAGTTCTTC
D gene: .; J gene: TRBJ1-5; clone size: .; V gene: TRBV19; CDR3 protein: CASSFGVSQPQHF; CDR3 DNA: TGTGCCAGTAGTTTCGGGGTCAGCCAGCCCCAGCATTTT
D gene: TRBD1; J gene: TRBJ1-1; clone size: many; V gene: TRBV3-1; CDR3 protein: CASSAGQHTEAFF; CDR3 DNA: TGTGCCAGCAGCGCGGGACAGCACACTGAAGCTTTCTTT